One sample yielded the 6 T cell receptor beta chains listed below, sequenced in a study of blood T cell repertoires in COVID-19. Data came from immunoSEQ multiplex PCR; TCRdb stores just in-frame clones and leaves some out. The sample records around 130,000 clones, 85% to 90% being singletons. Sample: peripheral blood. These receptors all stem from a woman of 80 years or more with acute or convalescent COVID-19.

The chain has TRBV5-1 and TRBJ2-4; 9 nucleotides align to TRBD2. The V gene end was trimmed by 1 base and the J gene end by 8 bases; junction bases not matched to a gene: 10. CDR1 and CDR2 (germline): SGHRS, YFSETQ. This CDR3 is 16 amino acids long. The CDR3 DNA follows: TGCGCCAGCAGCTTGCTGGCCAGCGGGGGGTCGGACATTCAGTACTTC. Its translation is CASSLLASGGSDIQYF.

CDR3 in amino acids: CASSHRTSGGFNQETQYF. Written as DNA, the CDR3 is TGTGCCAGCAGCCATAGGACTAGCGGGGGATTTAATCAAGAGACCCAGTACTTC. The chain uses TRBV5-4 and TRBJ2-5; 13 bases map to TRBD2. The CDR3 is made up of 18 amino acids. CDR1 is SGHNT, CDR2 YYREEE, per germline (reference sequence). V trimming: 4 bases; J trimming: 2 bases; junction bases outside the gene matches: 11.

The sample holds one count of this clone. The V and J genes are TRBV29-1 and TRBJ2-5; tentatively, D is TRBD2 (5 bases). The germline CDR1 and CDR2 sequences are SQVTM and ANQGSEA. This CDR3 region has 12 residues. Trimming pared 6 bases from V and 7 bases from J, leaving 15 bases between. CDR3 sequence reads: CSVRTPGGTQYF. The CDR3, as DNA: TGCAGCGTACGGACCCCCGGAGGGACCCAGTACTTC.

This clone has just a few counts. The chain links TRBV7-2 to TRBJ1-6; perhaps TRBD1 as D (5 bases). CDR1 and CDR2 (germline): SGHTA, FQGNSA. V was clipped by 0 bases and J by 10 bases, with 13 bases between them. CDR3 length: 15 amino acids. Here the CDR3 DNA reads TGTGCCAGCAGCTTAGCGCAGGGCAAAATATCACCCCTCCACTTT. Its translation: CASSLAQGKISPLHF.

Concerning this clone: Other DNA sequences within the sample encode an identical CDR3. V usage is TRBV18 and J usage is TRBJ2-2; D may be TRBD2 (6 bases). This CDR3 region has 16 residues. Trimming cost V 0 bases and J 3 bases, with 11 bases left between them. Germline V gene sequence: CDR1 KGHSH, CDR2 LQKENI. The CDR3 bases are TGTGCCAGCTCACCACCGGGGGGACGCGACACCGGGGAGCTGTTTTTT. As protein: CASSPPGGRDTGELFF. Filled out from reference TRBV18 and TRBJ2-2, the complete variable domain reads NAGVMQNPRHLVRRRGQEARLRCSPMKGHSHVYWYRQLPEEGLKFMVYLQKENIIDESGMPKERFSAEFPKEGPSILRIQQVVRGDSAAYFCASSPPGGRDTGELFFGEGSRLTVL.

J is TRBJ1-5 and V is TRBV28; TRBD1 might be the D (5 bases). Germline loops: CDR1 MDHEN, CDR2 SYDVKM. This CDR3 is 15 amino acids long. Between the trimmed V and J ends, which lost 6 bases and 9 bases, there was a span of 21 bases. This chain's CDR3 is CASSPGTGVGMPQHF. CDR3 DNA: TGTGCCAGCAGCCCCGGTACAGGTGTAGGGATGCCCCAGCATTTT.